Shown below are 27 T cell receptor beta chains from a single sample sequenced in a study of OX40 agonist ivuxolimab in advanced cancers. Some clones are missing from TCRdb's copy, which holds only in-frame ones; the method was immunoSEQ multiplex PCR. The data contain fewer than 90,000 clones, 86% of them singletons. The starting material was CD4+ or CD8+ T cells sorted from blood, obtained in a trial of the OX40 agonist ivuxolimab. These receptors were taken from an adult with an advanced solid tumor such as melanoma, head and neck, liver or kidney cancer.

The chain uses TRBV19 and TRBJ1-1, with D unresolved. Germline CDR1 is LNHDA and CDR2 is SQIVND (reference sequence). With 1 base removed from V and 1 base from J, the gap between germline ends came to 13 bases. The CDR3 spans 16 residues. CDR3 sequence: CASSIGPRRTNTEAFF. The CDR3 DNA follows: TGTGCCAGTAGTATAGGCCCCCGGAGGACGAACACTGAAGCTTTCTTT.

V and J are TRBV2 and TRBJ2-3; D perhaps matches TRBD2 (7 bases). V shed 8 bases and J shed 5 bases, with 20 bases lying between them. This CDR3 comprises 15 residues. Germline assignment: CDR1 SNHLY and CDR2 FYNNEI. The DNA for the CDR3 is TGTGCCAGCGAGAAATCGGGGGGCGCGGGAGATACGCAGTATTTT. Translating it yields CASEKSGGAGDTQYF. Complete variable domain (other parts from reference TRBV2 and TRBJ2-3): EPEVTQTPSHQVTQMGQEVILRCVPISNHLYFYWYRQILGQKVEFLVSFYNNEISEKSEIFDDQFSVERPDGSNFTLKIRSTKLEDSAMYFCASEKSGGAGDTQYFGPGTRLTVL.

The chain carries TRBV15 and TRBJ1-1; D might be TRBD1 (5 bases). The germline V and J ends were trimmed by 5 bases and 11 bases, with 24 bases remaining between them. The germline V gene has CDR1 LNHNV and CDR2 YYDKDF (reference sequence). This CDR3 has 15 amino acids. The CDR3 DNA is TGTGCCACCAGCCCCCACGAAAGGGACTGGTCTAAGGCTTTCTTT. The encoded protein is CATSPHERDWSKAFF.

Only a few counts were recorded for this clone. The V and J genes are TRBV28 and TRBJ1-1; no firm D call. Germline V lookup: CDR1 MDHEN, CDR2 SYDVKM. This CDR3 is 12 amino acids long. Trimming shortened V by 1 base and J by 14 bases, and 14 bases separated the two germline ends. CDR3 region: CASSLSGNTLFF. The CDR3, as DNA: TGTGCCAGCAGTTTATCGGGGAATACCTTATTCTTT.

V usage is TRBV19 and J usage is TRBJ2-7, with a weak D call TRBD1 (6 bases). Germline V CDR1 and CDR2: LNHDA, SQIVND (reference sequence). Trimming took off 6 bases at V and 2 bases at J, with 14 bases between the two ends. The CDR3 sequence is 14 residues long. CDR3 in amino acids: CASRSGTPAYEQYF. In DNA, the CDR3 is TGTGCCAGTAGATCCGGGACACCAGCCTACGAGCAGTACTTC.

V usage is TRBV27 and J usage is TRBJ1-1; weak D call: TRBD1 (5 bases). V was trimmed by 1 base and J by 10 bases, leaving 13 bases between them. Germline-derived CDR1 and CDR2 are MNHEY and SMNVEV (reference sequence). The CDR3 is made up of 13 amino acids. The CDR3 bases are TGTGCCAGCAGTTTATATGGGGTGGGGACAGCTTTCTTT. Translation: CASSLYGVGTAFF.

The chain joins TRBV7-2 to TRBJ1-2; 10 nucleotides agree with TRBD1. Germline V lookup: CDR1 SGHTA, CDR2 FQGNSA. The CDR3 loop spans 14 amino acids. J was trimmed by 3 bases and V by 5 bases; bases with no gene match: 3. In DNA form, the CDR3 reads TGTGCCAGCAGCCTGGGGACAGGGGACTATGGCTACACCTTC. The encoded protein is CASSLGTGDYGYTF.

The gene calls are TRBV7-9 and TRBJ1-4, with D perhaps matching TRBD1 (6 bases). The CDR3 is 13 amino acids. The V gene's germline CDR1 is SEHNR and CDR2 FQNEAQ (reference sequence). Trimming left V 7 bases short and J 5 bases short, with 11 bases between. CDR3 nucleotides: TGTGCCAGCAACCGACAGGTCAATGAAAAACTGTTTTTT. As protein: CASNRQVNEKLFF. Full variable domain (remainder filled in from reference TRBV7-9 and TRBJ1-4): DTGVSQNPRHKITKRGQNVTFRCDPISEHNRLYWYRQTLGQGPEFLTYFQNEAQLEKSRLLSDRFSAERPKGSFSTLEIQRTEQGDSAMYLCASNRQVNEKLFFGSGTQLSVL.

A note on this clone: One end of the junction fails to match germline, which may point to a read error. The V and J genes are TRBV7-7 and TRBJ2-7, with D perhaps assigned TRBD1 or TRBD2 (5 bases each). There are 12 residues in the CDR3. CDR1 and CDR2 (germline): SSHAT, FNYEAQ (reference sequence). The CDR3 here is CASSLRGYEQYF. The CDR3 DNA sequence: TGTGCTAGCAGCTTGAGGGGTTACGAGCAGTACTTC.

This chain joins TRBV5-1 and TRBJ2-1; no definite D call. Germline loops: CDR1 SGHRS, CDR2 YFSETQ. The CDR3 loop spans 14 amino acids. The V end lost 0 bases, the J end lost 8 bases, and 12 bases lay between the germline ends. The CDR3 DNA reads TGCGCCAGCAGCTTGGACCCTTCTAACGATGAGCAGTTCTTC. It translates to CASSLDPSNDEQFF.

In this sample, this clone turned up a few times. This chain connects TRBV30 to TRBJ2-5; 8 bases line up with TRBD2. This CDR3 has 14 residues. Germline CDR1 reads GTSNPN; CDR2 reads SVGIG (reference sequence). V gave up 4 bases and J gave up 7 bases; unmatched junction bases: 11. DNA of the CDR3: TGTGCCTGGACGAAAAGCGGGAGATGGGGGACCCAGTACTTC. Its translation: CAWTKSGRWGTQYF.

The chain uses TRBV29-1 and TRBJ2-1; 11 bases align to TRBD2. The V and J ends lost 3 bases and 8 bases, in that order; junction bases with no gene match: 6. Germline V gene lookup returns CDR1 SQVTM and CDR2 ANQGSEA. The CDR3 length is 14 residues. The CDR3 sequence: CSVDGTSGEDEQFF. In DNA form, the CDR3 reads TGCAGCGTTGATGGGACTAGCGGTGAGGATGAGCAGTTCTTC.

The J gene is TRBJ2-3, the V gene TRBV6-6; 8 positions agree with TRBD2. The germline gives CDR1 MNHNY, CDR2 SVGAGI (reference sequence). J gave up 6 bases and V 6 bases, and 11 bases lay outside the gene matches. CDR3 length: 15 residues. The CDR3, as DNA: TGTGCCAGCAGCCCGGGGGGGGGCCTGTCCGATACGCAGTATTTT. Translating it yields CASSPGGGLSDTQYF.

DNA of the CDR3: TGTGCCAGCAGCGTAGCTGACGGCCGGTTAAGCACCATATATTTT. Translation: CASSVADGRLSTIYF. The V and J genes are TRBV9 and TRBJ1-3; D is unclear. This CDR3 contains 15 residues. Trimming left V 0 bases short and J 9 bases short, with 16 bases between. Germline CDR1 reads SGDLS; CDR2 reads YYNGEE.

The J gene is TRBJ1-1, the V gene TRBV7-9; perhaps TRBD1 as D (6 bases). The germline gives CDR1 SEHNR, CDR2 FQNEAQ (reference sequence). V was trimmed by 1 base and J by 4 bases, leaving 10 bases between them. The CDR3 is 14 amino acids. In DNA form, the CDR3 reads TGTGCCAGCAGCTTAGAAGGGGGGCTCACTGAAGCTTTCTTT. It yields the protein CASSLEGGLTEAFF. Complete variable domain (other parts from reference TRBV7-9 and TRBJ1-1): DTGVSQNPRHKITKRGQNVTFRCDPISEHNRLYWYRQTLGQGPEFLTYFQNEAQLEKSRLLSDRFSAERPKGSFSTLEIQRTEQGDSAMYLCASSLEGGLTEAFFGQGTRLTVV.

The CDR3 bases are TGTGCCAGCAGGGCACAATCATTTGGGGGCACTGGGGCCAACGTCCTGACTTTC. This codes for CASRAQSFGGTGANVLTF. V usage is TRBV11-2 and J usage is TRBJ2-6; a weak D match, TRBD1 (6 bases). The germline V gene has CDR1 SGHAT and CDR2 FQNNGV. Deletions cut 6 bases from V and 2 bases from J, with 20 bases between. The CDR3 runs to 18 residues.

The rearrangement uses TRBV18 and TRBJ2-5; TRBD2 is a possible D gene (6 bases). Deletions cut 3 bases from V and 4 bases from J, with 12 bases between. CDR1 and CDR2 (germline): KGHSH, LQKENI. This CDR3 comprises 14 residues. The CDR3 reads CASSPLGGRETQYF. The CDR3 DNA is TGTGCCAGCTCACCGTTGGGAGGCCGAGAGACCCAGTACTTC. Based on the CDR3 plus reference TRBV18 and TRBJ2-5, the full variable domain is NAGVMQNPRHLVRRRGQEARLRCSPMKGHSHVYWYRQLPEEGLKFMVYLQKENIIDESGMPKERFSAEFPKEGPSILRIQQVVRGDSAAYFCASSPLGGRETQYFGPGTRLLVL.

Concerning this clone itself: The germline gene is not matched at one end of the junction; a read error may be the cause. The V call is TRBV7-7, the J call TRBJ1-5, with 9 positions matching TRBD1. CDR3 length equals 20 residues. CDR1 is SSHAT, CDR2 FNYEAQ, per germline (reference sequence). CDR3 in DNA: TGTGCTAGCAGCTTAGGGAAAAAACAGGGGGCGCGGGATAGCAATCAGCCCCAGCATTTT. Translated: CASSLGKKQGARDSNQPQHF.

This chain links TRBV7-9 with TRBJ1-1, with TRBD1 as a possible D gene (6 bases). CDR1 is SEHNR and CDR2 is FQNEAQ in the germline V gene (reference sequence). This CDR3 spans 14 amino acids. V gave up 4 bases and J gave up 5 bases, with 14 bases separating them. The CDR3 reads CASSYREGRTEAFF. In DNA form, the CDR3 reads TGTGCCAGCAGCTACAGGGAGGGTAGGACTGAAGCTTTCTTT.

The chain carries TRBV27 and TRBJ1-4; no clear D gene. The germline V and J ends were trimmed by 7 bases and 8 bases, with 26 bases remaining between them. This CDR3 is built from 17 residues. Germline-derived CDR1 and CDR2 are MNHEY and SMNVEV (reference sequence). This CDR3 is CASTPRWSPNSPEKLFF. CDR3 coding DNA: TGTGCCAGCACCCCCCGGTGGAGCCCTAACTCTCCGGAAAAACTGTTTTTT.

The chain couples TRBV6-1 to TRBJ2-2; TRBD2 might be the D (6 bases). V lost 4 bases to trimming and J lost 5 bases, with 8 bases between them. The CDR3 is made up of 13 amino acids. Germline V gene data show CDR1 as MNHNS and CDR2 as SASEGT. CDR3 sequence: CASSGRETGELFF. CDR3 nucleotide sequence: TGTGCCAGCAGTGGCCGGGAGACCGGGGAGCTGTTTTTT.

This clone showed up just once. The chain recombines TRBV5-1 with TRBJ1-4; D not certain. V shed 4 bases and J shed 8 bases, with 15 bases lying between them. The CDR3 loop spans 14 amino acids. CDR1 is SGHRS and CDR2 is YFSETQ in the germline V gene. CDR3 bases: TGCGCCAGCAGCGTACAGCTGAATAAAGAAAAACTGTTTTTT. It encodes CASSVQLNKEKLFF.

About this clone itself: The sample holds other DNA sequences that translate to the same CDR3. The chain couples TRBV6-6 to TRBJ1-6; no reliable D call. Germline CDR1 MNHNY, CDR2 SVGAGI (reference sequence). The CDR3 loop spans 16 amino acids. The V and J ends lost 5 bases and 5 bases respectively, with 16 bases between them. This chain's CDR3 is CASSPLWEGDNSPLHF. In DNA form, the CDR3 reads TGTGCCAGCAGTCCATTATGGGAGGGAGATAATTCACCCCTCCACTTT.

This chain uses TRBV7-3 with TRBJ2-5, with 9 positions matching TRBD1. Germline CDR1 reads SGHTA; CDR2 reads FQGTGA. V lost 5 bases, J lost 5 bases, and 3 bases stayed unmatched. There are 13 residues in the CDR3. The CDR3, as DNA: TGTGCCAGCAGCCGTGGACAGGGGGAGACCCAGTACTTC. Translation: CASSRGQGETQYF.

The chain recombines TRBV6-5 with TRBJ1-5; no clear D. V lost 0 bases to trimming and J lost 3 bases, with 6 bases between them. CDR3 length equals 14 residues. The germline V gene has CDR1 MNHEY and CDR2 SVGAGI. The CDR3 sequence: CASSYSGYNQPQHF. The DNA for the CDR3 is TGTGCCAGCAGTTACTCGGGATACAATCAGCCCCAGCATTTT.

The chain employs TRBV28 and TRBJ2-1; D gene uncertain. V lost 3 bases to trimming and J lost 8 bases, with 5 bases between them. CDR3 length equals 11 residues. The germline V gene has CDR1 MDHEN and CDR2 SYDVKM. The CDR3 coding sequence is TGTGCCAGCAGTTTTTTCTATGAGCAGTTCTTC. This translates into CASSFFYEQFF. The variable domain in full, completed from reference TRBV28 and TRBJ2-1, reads DVKVTQSSRYLVKRTGEKVFLECVQDMDHENMFWYRQDPGLGLRLIYFSYDVKMKEKGDIPEGYSVSREKKERFSLILESASTNQTSMYLCASSFFYEQFFGPGTRLTVL.

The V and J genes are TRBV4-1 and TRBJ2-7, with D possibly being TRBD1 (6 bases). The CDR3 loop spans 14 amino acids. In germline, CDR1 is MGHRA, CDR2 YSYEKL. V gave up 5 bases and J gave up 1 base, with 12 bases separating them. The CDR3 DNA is TGCGCCAGCAGCGTCCTGGGGGCGTCCTACGAGCAGTACTTC. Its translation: CASSVLGASYEQYF.